The 10 T cell receptor beta chains below all came from one sample that was sequenced in a study of T cell repertoires in cytomegalovirus infection. TCRdb analysed the reads with MiXCR anew, one entry per CDR3 protein. The data hold about 740,000 distinct CDR3 sequences, with 33% observed a single time. No cognate antigen is known for these TCRs. The sample in question was cultured PBMCs, obtained from culture after CMV antigen stimulation. The receptor set was obtained from a human donor in good health (CMV status not recorded). Some clones in this sample may be carry-over from other donors' samples.

The chain joins TRBV7-6 to TRBJ2-7; tentatively, D is TRBD1 (6 bases). The CDR3 covers 15 residues. Germline V gene sequence: CDR1 SGHVS, CDR2 FNYEAQ. Trimming took 2 bases from V and 5 from J, leaving 16 bases between them. For the CDR3, the DNA is TGTGCCAGCAGCTTAATGATGGGCAGGGACAACGAGCAGTACTTC. Amino acid sequence: CASSLMMGRDNEQYF.

The genes are TRBV7-3 and TRBJ1-4; a weak D match, TRBD1 (6 bases). Per the germline V gene, CDR1 is SGHTA and CDR2 is FQGTGA. This CDR3 has 16 amino acids. Deletions cut 5 bases from V and 8 bases from J, with 21 bases between. The CDR3 spells CASSPGAGRGSEKLFF. CDR3 DNA: TGTGCCAGCAGCCCGGGGGCGGGGCGTGGGAGCGAAAAACTGTTTTTT.

A note on this clonotype: A read error may account for a junction end that differs from germline. The chain couples TRBV4-1 to TRBJ2-7; no firm D call. This CDR3 is 11 amino acids long. Germline CDR1 and CDR2: MGHRA and YSYEKL. This CDR3 is CASSLGYGQYF. The CDR3 nucleotides read TGTGCCAGCAGCCTCGGTTACGGGCAGTACTTC.

V and J are TRBV7-2 and TRBJ2-7; 9 bases line up with TRBD1. Germline lookup yields CDR1 SGHTA and CDR2 FQGNSA. The CDR3 is made up of 14 amino acids. V gave up 3 bases and J gave up 6 bases; unmatched junction bases: 6. Here the CDR3 DNA reads TGTGCCAGCAGCTTGGGACAGGGCCGCAGCGAGCAGTACTTC. Translated: CASSLGQGRSEQYF.

The chain employs TRBV20-1 and TRBJ2-7; D is uncertain. Trimming removed 1 base from V and 6 bases from J, with 7 bases in between. The CDR3 has 11 amino acids. Germline V gives CDR1 DFQATT, CDR2 SNEGSKA (reference sequence). The DNA of the CDR3 is TGCAGTGCTAGAGCTTCTCTCGAGCAGTACTTC. Translation: CSARASLEQYF.

This clonotype was seen at least ten times. V is TRBV7-9 and J is TRBJ1-2; D is ambiguous. The CDR3 has 14 residues. The V end lost 5 bases, the J end lost 0 bases, and 10 bases lay between the germline ends. Germline V CDR1 and CDR2: SEHNR, FQNEAQ (reference sequence). CDR3 bases: TGTGCCAGCAGCCCCACGATGTCTAACTATGGCTACACCTTC. Its protein is CASSPTMSNYGYTF.

The chain uses TRBV6-2 or TRBV6-3 and TRBJ2-5, with D perhaps matching TRBD1 (6 bases). CDR3 length: 13 amino acids. V was shortened by 7 bases and J by 4 bases, with 13 bases between the two germline ends. In germline, CDR1 is MNHEY, CDR2 SVGEGT. CDR3: CASTRGEGETQYF. In DNA form, the CDR3 reads TGTGCCAGCACCAGGGGCGAGGGAGAGACCCAGTACTTC.

The chain is built from TRBV7-6 and TRBJ2-2, with 7 positions matching TRBD2. There are 17 residues in the CDR3. The V segment lost 3 bases and the J segment 2 bases; nucleotides outside the gene matches: 9. CDR1 SGHVS and CDR2 FNYEAQ come from the germline V gene. The chain's CDR3 is CASSFRQAGLNTGELFF. CDR3 sequence (DNA): TGTGCCAGCAGCTTCCGACAAGCGGGGCTAAACACCGGGGAGCTGTTTTTT.

The V call is TRBV29-1, the J call TRBJ2-2; D is perhaps TRBD1 or TRBD2 (5 bases each). Trimming left V 2 bases short and J 6 bases short, with 7 bases between. The CDR3 consists of 12 residues. Germline lookup yields CDR1 SQVTM and CDR2 ANQGSEA. CDR3 nucleotides: TGCAGCGTTGAAAGGGGAGCCGGGGAGCTGTTTTTT. Its translation: CSVERGAGELFF.

This clonotype was recorded many times. The gene calls are TRBV7-2 and TRBJ2-4; D call uncertain. The CDR3 is 15 amino acids. The germline V gene encodes CDR1 SGHTA and CDR2 FQGNSA. The V end was cut by 4 bases, the J end by 2 bases, with 12 bases between. CDR3 loop: CASSSYVQTKNIQYF. The CDR3 DNA reads TGTGCCAGCAGCTCGTACGTTCAGACCAAAAACATTCAGTACTTC.